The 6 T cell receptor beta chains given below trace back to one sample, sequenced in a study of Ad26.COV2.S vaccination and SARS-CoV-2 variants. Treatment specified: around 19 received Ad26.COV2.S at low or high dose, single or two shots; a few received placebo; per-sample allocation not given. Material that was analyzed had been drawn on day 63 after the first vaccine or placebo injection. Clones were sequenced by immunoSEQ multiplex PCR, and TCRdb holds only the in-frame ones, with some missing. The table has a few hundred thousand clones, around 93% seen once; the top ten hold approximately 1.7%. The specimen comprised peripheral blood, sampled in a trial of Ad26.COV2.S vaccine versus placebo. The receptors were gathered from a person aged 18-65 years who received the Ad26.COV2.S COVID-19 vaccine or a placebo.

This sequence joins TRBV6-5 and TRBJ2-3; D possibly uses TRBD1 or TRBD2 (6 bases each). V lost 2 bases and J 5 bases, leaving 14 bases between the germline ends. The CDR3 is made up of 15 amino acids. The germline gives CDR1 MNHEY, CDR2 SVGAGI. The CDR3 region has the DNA TGTGCCAGCAGTTACCAACAGGGACTCGTAGATACGCAGTATTTT. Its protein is CASSYQQGLVDTQYF.

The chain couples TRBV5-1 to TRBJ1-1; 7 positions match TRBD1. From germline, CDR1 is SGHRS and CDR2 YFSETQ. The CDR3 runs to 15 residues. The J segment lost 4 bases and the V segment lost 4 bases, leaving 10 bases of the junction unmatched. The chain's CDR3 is CASSTQGQGGTEAFF. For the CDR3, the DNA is TGCGCCAGCAGCACACAAGGGCAGGGGGGCACTGAAGCTTTCTTT.

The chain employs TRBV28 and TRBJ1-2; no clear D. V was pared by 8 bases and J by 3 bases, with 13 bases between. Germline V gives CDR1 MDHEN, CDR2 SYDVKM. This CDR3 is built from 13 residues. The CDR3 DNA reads TGTGCCAGCGCCCGTGGCGAGGACTATGGCTACACCTTC. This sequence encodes CASARGEDYGYTF.

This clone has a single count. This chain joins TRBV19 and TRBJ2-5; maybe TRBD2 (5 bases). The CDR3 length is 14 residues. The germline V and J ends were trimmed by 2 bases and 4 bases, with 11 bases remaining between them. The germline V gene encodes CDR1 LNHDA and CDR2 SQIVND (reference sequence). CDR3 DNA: TGTGCCAGTAGTATATGGTCCGGAGGAGAGACCCAGTACTTC. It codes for CASSIWSGGETQYF. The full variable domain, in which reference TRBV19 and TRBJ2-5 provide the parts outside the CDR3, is DGGITQSPKYLFRKEGQNVTLSCEQNLNHDAMYWYRQDPGQGLRLIYYSQIVNDFQKGDIAEGYSVSREKKESFPLTVTSAQKNPTAFYLCASSIWSGGETQYFGPGTRLLVL.

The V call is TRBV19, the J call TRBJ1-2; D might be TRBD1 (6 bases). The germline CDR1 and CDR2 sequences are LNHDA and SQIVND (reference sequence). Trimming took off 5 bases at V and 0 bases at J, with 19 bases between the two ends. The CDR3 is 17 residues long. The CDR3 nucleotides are TGTGCCAGTAGTGCCATAACCCCAGGGGTAACTAACTATGGCTACACCTTC. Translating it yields CASSAITPGVTNYGYTF.

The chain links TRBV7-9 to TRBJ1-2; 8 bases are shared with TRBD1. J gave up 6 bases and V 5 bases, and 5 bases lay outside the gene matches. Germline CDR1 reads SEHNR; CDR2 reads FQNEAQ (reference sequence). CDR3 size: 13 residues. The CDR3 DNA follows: TGTGCCAGCAGCGTACAGGGGGTTGATGGCTACACCTTC. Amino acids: CASSVQGVDGYTF.